The T cell receptor beta chain under discussion was sequenced for a study of cytomegalovirus exposure and HLA in healthy donors (dated by TCRdb to 2016 to 2017). For the wider study: In an earlier analysis of under 750 of the donors, 276 Gb of sequence data and 90 million to 130 million unique TCR beta sequences from about 179 million T cells were reported. To predict cytomegalovirus infection status, the study combined high-throughput TCR immunosequencing, statistical association of individual TCRs with disease status, and machine learning. Five DR-DQ haplotypes were handled as single units for association and clustering because linkage in the cohort was strong. Donor age, sex, ethnicity and CMV serostatus were compiled alongside the repertoire data. Rather than drawing on any new phenotypic data, the later analysis identified candidate immune exposures from TCR beta sequences and the way those sequences occurred across donors. An early release that covered some 640 HLA-typed donors contained around 330 gigabases of sequencing data and tens of millions of unique TCR sequences. On average, about 240,000 unique TCR beta nucleotide sequences were sequenced per donor among 398 genotyped donors of the cohort, with 15% to 20% of those sequences being non-productive. A later analysis re-analyzed previously published TCR beta repertoires from roughly 630 donors and added high-resolution HLA genotyping to study TCR occurrence patterns. The study was designed to test whether signatures of past pathogen exposure could be identified by cataloging public T cell receptors. Genome-wide SNP genotypes for about 65% of the roughly 700 donors were used in a later genetic analysis, which treated that subset as a discovery cohort. An earlier analysis of around 580 of the donors used high-throughput TCR beta sequencing to judge whether each TCR beta V gene segment behaved as functional or pseudogenic. Both class I and class II loci were covered by HLA typing, at four-digit resolution. The T cell repertoires of 700 or so subjects were profiled by immunosequencing and related to cytomegalovirus serostatus. Of the 350 to 400 genotyped donors, around 81% fell in the genetic ancestry cluster associated with self-reported Caucasian donors. A separate validation cohort of roughly 120 different subjects was used in addition to the roughly 670-subject first cohort. Every repertoire in the discovery cohort had been generated on one and the same sequencing platform. Typing coverage differed by locus: A, B, C, DRB1 and DQB1 were typed in roughly 620-630 donors, DQA1 in roughly 510, DPA1 in nearly 610, and DPB1 in 472. Overall results and qualifications from the work: Correlated functional status among segregating V segments might be attributable to linkage disequilibrium, but an unknown experimental factor could not be ruled out. At a false discovery rate of 0.05, a later analysis linked 15,000 to 20,000 TCR beta sequences to specific HLA alleles. Compared with equally common non-associated chains, HLA-associated TCR beta chains in a later analysis were more clonally expanded and had lower generation probabilities. When HLA alleles, especially DR and DQ, strongly co-occurred, TCR associations were difficult to assign to individual alleles. According to a later genetic analysis, donors in an Asian-associated ancestry cluster had fewer N-insertions in productive TCRs than the roughly 700-donor mean. It was suggested by the authors that the approach could potentially be generalized to other disease states and immunological phenotypes. Presence/absence analyses assumed roughly uniform sequencing depth across donors, an assumption that may not hold. The study listed 150 to 200 TCR beta chains as associated with cytomegalovirus. Because HLA typing was missing for some donors at each locus, association tests included only the typed subset. A later genetic analysis associated a missense DCLRE1C variant with V-gene and J-gene trimming of TCR beta chains, and an independent cohort replicated the association. Three of the identified cytomegalovirus-associated TCR beta chains were confirmed in vitro to be specific for cytomegalovirus antigens. A further reported finding was that TCR beta sequences accurately predicted the HLA-A and HLA-B alleles for most subjects in the first cohort. In an earlier analysis of about 600 of the donors, most TCR beta V segments appeared in productive rearrangements about 87% or about 30% of the time, broadly matching IMGT annotations. The classifier was reported to diagnose cytomegalovirus status with high specificity and sensitivity in both the original cohort and the validation cohort. Several of the top co-occurrence clusters appeared to be linked to parvovirus B19, influenza, CMV and Epstein-Barr virus, according to a later analysis. A later analysis found that TCR association rates varied across HLA loci, with DRB1 alleles showing the most associated TCRs and HLA-C alleles the fewest. The 87-base-pair reads could not distinguish some IMGT-functional V segments, including TRBV6-2 and TRBV6-3, so those segments were excluded. In this cohort, only TCR beta chains were sequenced, and detectable features were limited by the absence of alpha or paired-chain data. According to a later analysis, most CMV-associated TCR beta chains appeared to be HLA-restricted, and the HLA associations seemed to be driven largely by CMV exposure. While some public TCRs were present in many individuals, most TCR sequences turned up only very rarely across donors. The only immune exposure information available for the cohort was CMV serostatus. Approximately 16 rarely observed V segments, including chromosome 9 orphons, were excluded from the earlier analysis of just under 600 of the donors because counts were too low. A group of highly shared sequence variants was considered likely to be a technical artifact of the sequencing pipeline.

Libraries were prepared through the immunoSEQ multiplex PCR assay. For the multiplex PCR, a mixture combining 60 forward primers for TCR Vbeta segments and 13 reverse primers for TCR Jbeta segments was used. The CDR3 region of rearranged TCR beta genes was amplified from genomic DNA by a multiplex PCR assay. The amplified TCR beta libraries were sequenced on the Illumina HiSeq System as 87-base-pair reads. The source study handled its data this way. In a later analysis, some 80 million unique TCR beta chains were counted across the 500 to 850 repertoires, and some 10 million of these chains were shared by at least two donors. To remove PCR and sequencing errors, raw reads were error-corrected and collapsed into unique sequences using a nearest-neighbor algorithm that merged closely related sequences. Alignment of CDR3 sequences to IMGT reference sequences was used to assign V, D and J gene segments. For a sequence to be retained, a match of at least six nucleotides to both a V gene segment and a J gene segment was required. A rearrangement counted as productive if the CDR3 had no stop codons and remained in frame with V and J, and every other rearrangement counted as non-productive. Following IMGT convention, CDR3 was defined as the stretch from the second conserved V-encoded cysteine to the conserved J-encoded phenylalanine. In an earlier analysis of approximately 590 of the donors, sequences lacking an unambiguous match to a single V gene segment were excluded. An earlier analysis of fewer than 750 of the donors classified V segments as functional when productive rearrangements were above 56.7% and as segregating when the standard deviation between donors was above 5%. A statistical classification framework was built for diagnosing cytomegalovirus status from the catalog of TCR beta chain sequences. V and J gene assignment, in a later analysis, came from comparing TCR nucleotide sequences with IMGT/GENE-DB human TR gene sequences. Using the TCRdist pipeline, a later analysis assigned CDR3 sequences along with most-parsimonious VDJ recombination scenarios. In a later analysis, every TCR beta chain was defined by the combination of its CDR3 amino acid sequence and its V-gene family, and reads without a unique V-gene family were dropped. As a way to deal with suspected cross-contamination and a sequencing artifact, a later analysis dropped hundreds of nucleotide sequences that were highly shared and had low generation probability. In a later analysis, a clonal expansion index for each public chain was calculated from normalized within-repertoire ranks of inferred template counts. A later analysis computed generation probabilities with a VDJ recombination model fitted to out-of-frame rearrangements, and checked the results against IGoR. In a later analysis, hypergeometric tests were used to score TCR-TCR, TCR-HLA and TCR-CMV co-occurrence, with a repertoire-size bias correction applied to TCR pairs. False discovery rates were estimated in a later analysis by permuting HLA or CMV assignments 20 times. A later analysis grouped co-occurring TCRs with DBSCAN, adding TCRdist sequence similarity when clustering within HLA-allele-positive subsets. Co-occurrence clustering excluded repertoires with fewer than 30,000 or more than 120,000 public chains, plus five with anomalous nucleotide sharing. In TCRdb, the immuneACCESS table is reduced to in-frame sequences with V and J assigned. These tables do not hold every clone; where another copy was compared, an unresolved V gene accounts for under half, and the others remain unexplained. V and J calls and clone size are copied from that table; D and trimming were computed from the DNA. The sample contains 100,000 to 150,000 clones, approximately 82% of them found a single time. The top ten hold 2.5% to 3.5% of the sample.

Deletion took 3 bases off V and 7 bases off J, with a span of 15 bases between the germline ends. Looking up the germline V gene yields CDR1 SGHTA and CDR2 FQGTGA. The cysteine opens and the phenylalanine closes a CDR3 of 14 amino acids. Only CDR3 DNA is held: 42 bases, read in frame from base 1. The cohort consisted of hundreds of healthy bone marrow donors. Cohort members were all nominally healthy when sampled, although unrecorded immune exposures were likely present. The donor was CMV seronegative and was included in the group of approximately 350 seronegative cohort members. A peripheral blood sample was collected from each donor, and TCR beta sequencing was performed on peripheral blood mononuclear cells. Genomic DNA was extracted from the blood cell samples with the Qiagen DNeasy Blood Extraction Kit. As regards this clone: Its antigen specificity is not known. It has no much larger one-base neighbor in the sample; base qualities were not kept.

This clonotype was sampled from a boy aged 2 to 9 in good health and CMV-seronegative. The sequenced sample consisted of PBMCs. The rearrangement joined TRBV7-3 to TRBJ1-2; the D gene is possibly TRBD1, with 5 bases matching. The CDR3 is CASSLLGGTGGYTF. The nucleotide sequence reads as follows: TGTGCCAGCAGCTTGCTTGGGGGGACGGGTGGCTACACCTTC.